Included here is one T cell receptor beta chain sequence, with context. The junction had 6 bases not matched to a gene; V was cut back by 4 bases and J by 0 bases. Germline values: CDR1 SGHRS, CDR2 YFSETQ. CDR3 size: 15 residues. This sample was taken from a study of response to subunit inactivated influenza vaccine. TCRdb reprocessed the RT-PCR reads via MiXCR and lists one record per CDR3 protein. This sample has around 650,000 distinct CDR3 sequences; 15% to 17% occur once, and the top ten carry around 10%. The chain carries TRBV5-1 and TRBJ1-1; the match to TRBD1 covers 7 bases. The TCR was taken from a man in his forties or fifties who received an inactivated influenza vaccine. Sequences were derived from PBMCs from blood, sampled roughly 12 days after vaccination. CDR3 sequence reads: CASSKTGLMNTEAFF. Here the CDR3 DNA reads TGCGCCAGCAGCAAGACAGGGCTAATGAACACTGAAGCTTTCTTT. The variable domain in full, with the rest retrieved from reference TRBV5-1 and TRBJ1-1, is KAGVTQTPRYLIKTRGQQVTLSCSPISGHRSVSWYQQTPGQGLQFLFEYFSETQRNKGNFPGRFSGRQFSNSRSEMNVSTLELGDSALYLCASSKTGLMNTEAFFGQGTRLTVV.